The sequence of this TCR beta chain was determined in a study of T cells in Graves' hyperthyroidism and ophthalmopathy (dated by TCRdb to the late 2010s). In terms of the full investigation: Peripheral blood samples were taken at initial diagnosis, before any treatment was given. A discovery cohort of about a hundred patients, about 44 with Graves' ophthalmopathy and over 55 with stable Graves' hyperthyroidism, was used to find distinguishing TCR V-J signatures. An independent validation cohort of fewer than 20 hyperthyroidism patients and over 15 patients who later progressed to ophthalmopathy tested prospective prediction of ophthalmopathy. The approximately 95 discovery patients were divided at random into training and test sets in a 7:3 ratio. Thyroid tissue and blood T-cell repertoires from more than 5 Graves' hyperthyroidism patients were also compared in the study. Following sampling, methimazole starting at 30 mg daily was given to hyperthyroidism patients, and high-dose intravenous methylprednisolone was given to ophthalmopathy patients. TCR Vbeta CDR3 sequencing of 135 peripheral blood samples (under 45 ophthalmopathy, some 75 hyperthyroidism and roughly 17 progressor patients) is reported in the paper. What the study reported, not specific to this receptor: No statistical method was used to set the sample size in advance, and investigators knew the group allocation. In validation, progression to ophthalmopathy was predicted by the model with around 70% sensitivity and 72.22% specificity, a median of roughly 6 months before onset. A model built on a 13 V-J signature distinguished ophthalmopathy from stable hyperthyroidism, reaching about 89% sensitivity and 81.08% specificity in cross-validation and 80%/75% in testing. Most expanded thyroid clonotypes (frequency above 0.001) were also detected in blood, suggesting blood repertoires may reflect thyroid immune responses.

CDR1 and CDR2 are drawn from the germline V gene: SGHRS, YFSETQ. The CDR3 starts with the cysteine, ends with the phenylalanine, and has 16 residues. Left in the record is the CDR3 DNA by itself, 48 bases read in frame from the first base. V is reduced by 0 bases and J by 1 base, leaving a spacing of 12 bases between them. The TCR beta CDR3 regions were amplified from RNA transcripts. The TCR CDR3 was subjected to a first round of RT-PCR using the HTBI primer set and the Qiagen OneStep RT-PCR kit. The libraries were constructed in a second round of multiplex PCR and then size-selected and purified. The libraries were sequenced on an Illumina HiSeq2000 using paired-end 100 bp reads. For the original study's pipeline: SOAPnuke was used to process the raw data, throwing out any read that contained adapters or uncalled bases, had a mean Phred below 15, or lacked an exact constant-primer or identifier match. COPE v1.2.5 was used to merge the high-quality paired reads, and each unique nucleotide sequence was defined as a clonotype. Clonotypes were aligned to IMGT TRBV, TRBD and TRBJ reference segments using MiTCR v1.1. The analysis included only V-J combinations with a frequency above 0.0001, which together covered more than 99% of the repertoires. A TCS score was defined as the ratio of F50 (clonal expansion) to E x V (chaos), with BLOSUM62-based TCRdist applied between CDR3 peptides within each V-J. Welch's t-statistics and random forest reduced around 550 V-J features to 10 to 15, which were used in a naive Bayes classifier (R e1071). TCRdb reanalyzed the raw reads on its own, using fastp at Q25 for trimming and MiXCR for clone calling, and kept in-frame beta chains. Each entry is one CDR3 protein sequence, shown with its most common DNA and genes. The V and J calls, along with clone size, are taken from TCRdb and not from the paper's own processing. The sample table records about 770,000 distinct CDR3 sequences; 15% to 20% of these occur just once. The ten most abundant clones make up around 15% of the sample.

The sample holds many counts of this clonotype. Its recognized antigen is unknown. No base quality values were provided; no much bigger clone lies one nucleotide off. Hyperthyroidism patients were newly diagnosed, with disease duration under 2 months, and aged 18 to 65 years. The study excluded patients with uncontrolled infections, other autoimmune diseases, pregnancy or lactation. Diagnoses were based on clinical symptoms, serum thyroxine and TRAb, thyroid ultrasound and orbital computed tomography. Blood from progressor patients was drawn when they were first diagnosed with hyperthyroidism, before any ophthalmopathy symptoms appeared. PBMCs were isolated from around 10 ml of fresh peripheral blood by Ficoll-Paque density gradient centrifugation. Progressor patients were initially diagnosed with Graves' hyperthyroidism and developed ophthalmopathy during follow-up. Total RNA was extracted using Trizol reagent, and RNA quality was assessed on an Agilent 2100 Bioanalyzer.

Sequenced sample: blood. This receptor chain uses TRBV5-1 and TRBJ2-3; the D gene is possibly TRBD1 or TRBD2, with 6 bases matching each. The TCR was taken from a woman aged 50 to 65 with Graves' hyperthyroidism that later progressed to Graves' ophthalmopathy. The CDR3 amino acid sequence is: CASSLVPGEGTDTQYF. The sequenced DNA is TGCGCCAGCAGCTTGGTTCCAGGGGAGGGCACAGATACGCAGTATTTT.